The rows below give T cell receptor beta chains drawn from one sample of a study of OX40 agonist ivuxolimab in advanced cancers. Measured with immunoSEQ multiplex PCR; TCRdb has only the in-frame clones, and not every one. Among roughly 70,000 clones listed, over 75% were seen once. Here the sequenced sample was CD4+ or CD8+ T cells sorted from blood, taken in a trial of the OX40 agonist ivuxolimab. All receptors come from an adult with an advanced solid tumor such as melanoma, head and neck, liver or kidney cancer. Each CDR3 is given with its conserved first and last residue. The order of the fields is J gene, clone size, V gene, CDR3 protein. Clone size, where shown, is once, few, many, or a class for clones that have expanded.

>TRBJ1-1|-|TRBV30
CAWSVGRMNTEAFF
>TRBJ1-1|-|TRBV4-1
CASSQENRGGNTEAFF
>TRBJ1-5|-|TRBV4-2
CASSQDRGNYQPQHF
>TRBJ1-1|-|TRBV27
CASSLNGGSNTEAFF
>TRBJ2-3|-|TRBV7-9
CASSSGTSGSHHTQYF
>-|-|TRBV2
CASSEESSGFSYEQYF
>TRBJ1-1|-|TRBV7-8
CASSLARIGTEAFF
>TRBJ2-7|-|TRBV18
CASSPRQVNNYEQYF
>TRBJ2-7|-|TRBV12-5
CASRKPEGGKSYEQYF
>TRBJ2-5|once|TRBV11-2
CASSLGRLQETQYF
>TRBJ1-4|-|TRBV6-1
CASTAEMNEKLFF
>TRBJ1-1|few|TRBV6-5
CASRGSQAAFF
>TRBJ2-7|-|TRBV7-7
CASSFGRVRSYEQYF
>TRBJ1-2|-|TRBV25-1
CASSESGGYGYTF
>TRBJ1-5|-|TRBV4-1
CASSQEGYSNQPQHF
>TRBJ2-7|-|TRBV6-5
CASSGQGGEQYF
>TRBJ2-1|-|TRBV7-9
CASSLGGQGNNEQFF
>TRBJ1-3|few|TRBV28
CASIGRTNSGNTIYF
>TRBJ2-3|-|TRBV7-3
CASSSGTGSTDTQYF
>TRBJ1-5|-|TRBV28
CASSTGQGAIGGNQPQHF
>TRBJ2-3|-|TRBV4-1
CASSLLDPDTQYF
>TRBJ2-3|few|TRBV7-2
CASSLRGEGTDTQYF